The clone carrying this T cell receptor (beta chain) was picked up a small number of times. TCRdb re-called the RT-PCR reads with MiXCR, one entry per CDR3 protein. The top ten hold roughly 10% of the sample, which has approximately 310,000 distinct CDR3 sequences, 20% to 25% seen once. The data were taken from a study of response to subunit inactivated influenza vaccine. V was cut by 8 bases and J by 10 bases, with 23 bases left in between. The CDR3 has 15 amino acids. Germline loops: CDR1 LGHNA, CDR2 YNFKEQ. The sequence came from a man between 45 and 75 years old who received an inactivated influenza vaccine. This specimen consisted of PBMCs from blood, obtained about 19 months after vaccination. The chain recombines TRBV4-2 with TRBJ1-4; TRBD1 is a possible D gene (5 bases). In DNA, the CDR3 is TGTGCCAGCGGTCACCAGGGAGAGGCAGTGGGAAAACTGTTTTTT. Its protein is CASGHQGEAVGKLFF.